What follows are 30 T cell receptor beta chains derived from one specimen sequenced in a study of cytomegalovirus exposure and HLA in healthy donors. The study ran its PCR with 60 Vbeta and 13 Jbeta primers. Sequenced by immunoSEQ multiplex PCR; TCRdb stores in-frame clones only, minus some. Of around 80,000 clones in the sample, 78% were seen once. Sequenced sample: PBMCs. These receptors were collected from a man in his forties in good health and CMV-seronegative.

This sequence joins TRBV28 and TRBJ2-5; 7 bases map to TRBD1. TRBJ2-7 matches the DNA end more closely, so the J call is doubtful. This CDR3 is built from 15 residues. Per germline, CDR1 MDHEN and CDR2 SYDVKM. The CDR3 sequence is CASSSGTASSYEQYF. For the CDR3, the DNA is TGTGCCAGCAGTTCCGGGACAGCCAGCTCCTACGAGCAGTACTTC.

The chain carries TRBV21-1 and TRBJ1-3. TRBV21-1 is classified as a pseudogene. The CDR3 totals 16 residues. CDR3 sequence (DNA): TGTGCCAGCAGCAAAAGGAGGAGTCCCTCTGGAAACACCATATATTTT. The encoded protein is CASSKRRSPSGNTIYF.

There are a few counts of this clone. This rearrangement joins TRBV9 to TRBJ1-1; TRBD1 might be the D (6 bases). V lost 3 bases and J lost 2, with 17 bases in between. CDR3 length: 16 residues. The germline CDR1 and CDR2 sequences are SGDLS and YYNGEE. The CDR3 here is CASSGHTTGFNTEAFF. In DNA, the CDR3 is TGTGCCAGCAGCGGACACACCACAGGGTTTAACACTGAAGCTTTCTTT.

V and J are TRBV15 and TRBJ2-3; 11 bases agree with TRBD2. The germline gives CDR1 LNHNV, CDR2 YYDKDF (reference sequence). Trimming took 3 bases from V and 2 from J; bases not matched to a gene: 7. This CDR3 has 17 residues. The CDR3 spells CATSRILAGATTDTQYF. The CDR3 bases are TGTGCCACCAGCAGGATACTAGCGGGAGCCACCACAGATACGCAGTATTTT.

CDR3 amino acids: CASSQLGLAGEQYF. The CDR3, as DNA: TGCGCCAGCAGCCAGCTGGGACTAGCAGGCGAGCAGTACTTC. V and J are TRBV4-1 and TRBJ2-7; 9 nucleotides line up with TRBD2. The CDR3 is 14 residues long. The germline V gene has CDR1 MGHRA and CDR2 YSYEKL. V shed 3 bases, J shed 6 bases, and the junction held 6 bases outside the gene matches.

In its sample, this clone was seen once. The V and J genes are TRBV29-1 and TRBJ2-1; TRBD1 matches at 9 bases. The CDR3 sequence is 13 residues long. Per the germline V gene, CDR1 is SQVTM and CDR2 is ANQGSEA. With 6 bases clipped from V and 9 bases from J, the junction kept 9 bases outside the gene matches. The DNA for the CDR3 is TGCAGCGTCTGGAGGGACAGGGTACGTGAGCAGTTCTTC. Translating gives CSVWRDRVREQFF.

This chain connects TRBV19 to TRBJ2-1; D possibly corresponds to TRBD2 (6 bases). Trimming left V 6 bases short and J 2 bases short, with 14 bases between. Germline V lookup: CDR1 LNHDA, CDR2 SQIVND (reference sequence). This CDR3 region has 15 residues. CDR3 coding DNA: TGTGCCAGTAGGAGTAGGAGGACTACCTACAATGAGCAGTTCTTC. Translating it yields CASRSRRTTYNEQFF.

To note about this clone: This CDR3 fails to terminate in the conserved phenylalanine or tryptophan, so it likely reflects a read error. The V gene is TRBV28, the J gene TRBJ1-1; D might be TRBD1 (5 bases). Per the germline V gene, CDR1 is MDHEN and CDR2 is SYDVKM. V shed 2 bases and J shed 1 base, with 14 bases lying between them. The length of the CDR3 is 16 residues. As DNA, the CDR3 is TGTGCCAGCAGTTTAATAGTCTCAAGGGGGAACACTGAAGCTTTCCTT. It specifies CASSLIVSRGNTEAFL.

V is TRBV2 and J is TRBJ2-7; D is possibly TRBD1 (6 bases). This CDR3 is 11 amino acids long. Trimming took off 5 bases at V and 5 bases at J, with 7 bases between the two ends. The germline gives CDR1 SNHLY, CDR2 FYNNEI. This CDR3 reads CASSRDNEQYF. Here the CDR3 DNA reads TGTGCCAGCAGTAGGGACAACGAGCAGTACTTC.

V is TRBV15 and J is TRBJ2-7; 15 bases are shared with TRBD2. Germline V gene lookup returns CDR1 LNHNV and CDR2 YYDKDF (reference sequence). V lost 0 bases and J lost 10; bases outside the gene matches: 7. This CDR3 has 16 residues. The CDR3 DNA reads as TGTGCCACCAGCAGAGATCTGGGACTAGCGGGGGGACCCCAGTACTTC. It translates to CATSRDLGLAGGPQYF. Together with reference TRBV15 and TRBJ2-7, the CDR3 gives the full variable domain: DAMVIQNPRYQVTQFGKPVTLSCSQTLNHNVMYWYQQKSSQAPKLLFHYYDKDFNNEADTPDNFQSRRPNTSFCFLDIRSPGLGDTAMYLCATSRDLGLAGGPQYFGPGTRLTVT.

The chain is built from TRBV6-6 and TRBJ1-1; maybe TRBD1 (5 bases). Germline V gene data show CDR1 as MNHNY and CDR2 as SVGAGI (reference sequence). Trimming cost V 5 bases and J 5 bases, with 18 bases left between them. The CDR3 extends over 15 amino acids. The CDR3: CASSELQGLGTEAFF. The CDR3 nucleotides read TGTGCCAGCAGTGAGCTCCAGGGCTTGGGAACTGAAGCTTTCTTT.

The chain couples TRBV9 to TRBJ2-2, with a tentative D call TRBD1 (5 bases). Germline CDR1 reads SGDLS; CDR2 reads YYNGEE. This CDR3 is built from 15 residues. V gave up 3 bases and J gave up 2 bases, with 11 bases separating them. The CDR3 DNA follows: TGTGCCAGCAGCGCGATGGACATAAACACCGGGGAGCTGTTTTTT. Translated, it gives CASSAMDINTGELFF.

In nucleotides, the CDR3 is TGTGCCAGCCTACAGGGGTCCGGAGGCAATCAGCCCCAGCATTTT. Its translation: CASLQGSGGNQPQHF. The chain recombines TRBV2 with TRBJ1-5; 7 nucleotides agree with TRBD1. V dropped 8 bases and J dropped 2; count of bases not matched to a gene: 9. This CDR3 is 15 amino acids long. CDR1 is SNHLY, CDR2 FYNNEI, per germline.

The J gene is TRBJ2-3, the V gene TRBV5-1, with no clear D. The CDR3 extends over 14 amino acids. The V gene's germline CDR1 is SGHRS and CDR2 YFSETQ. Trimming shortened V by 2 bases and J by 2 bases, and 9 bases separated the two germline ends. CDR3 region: CASSLSRHTDTQYF. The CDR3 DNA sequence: TGCGCCAGCAGCTTAAGCAGGCACACAGATACGCAGTATTTT.

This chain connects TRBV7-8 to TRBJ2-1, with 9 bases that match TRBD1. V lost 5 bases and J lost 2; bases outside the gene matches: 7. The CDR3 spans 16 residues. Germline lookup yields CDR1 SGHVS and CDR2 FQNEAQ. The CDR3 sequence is CASSIHRDRAYNEQFF. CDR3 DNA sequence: TGTGCCAGCAGCATACACCGGGACAGGGCCTACAATGAGCAGTTCTTC.

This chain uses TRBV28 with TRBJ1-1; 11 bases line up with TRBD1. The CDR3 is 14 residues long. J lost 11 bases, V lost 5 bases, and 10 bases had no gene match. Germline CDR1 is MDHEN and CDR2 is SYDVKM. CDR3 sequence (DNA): TGTGCCAGCAGTCCTCCCGGACAGGGGGCATATGCTTTCTTT. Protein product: CASSPPGQGAYAFF.

CDR3: CASSERTGEEKLFF. The CDR3 region has the DNA TGCGCCAGCAGCGAACGGACAGGGGAAGAAAAACTGTTTTTT. This rearrangement joins TRBV5-1 to TRBJ1-4, with 9 bases identical to TRBD1. Germline values: CDR1 SGHRS, CDR2 YFSETQ. V lost 4 bases to trimming and J lost 8 bases; unmatched junction nucleotides: 6. This CDR3 contains 14 residues. Using reference TRBV5-1 and TRBJ1-4 for the parts outside the CDR3, the full variable domain is KAGVTQTPRYLIKTRGQQVTLSCSPISGHRSVSWYQQTPGQGLQFLFEYFSETQRNKGNFPGRFSGRQFSNSRSEMNVSTLELGDSALYLCASSERTGEEKLFFGSGTQLSVL.

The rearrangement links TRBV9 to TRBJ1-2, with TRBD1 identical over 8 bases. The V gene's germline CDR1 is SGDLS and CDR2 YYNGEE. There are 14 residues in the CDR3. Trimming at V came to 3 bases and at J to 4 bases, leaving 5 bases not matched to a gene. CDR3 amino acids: CASSEDRGSYGYTF. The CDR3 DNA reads TGTGCCAGCAGCGAAGACAGGGGATCCTATGGCTACACCTTC.

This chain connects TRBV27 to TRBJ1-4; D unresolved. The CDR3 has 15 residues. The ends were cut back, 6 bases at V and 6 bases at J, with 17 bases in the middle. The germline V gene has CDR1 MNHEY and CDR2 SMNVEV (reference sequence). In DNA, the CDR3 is TGTGCCAGCAGATCCCCCGGCCCCGGGTATGAAAAACTGTTTTTT. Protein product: CASRSPGPGYEKLFF.

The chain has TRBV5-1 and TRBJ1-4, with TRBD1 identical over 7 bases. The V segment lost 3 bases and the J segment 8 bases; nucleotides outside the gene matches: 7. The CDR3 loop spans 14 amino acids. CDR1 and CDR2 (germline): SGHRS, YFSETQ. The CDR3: CASSSDRVAEKLFF. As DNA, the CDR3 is TGCGCCAGCAGCTCCGACAGGGTCGCGGAAAAACTGTTTTTT.

CDR3 region: CASSLFASSYNEQFF. The CDR3 nucleotides are TGTGCCAGCAGCTTATTCGCTAGCAGCTACAATGAGCAGTTCTTC. The rearrangement links TRBV7-3 to TRBJ2-1; D may be TRBD2 (5 bases). V was shortened by 2 bases and J by 3 bases, with 11 bases between the two germline ends. The CDR3 spans 15 residues. Germline V gives CDR1 SGHTA, CDR2 FQGTGA.

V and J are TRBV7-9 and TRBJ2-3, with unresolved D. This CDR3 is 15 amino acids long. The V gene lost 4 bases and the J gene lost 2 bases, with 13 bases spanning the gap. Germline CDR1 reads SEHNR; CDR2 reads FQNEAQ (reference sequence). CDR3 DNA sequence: TGTGCCAGCAGCTCCATTACAGAGTACACAGATACGCAGTATTTT. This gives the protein CASSSITEYTDTQYF.

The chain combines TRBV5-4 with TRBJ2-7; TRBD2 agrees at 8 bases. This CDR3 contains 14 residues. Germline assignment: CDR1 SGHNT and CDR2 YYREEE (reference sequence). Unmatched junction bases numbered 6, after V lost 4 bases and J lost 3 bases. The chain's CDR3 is CASSISGSGYEQYF. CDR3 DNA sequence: TGTGCCAGCAGCATCAGCGGGAGTGGCTACGAGCAGTACTTC.

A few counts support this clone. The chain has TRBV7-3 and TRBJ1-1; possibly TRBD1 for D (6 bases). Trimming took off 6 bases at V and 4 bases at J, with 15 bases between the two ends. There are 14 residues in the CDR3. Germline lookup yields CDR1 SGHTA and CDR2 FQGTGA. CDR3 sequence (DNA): TGTGCCAGCAGGACGGGGGGCGGGGGCACTGAAGCTTTCTTT. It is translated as CASRTGGGGTEAFF.

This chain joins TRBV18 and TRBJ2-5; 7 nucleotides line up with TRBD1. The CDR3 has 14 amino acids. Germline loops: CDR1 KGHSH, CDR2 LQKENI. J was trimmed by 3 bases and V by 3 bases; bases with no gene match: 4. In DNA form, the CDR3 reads TGTGCCAGCTCACCGACAACAGGGGAAGAGACCCAGTACTTC. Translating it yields CASSPTTGEETQYF.

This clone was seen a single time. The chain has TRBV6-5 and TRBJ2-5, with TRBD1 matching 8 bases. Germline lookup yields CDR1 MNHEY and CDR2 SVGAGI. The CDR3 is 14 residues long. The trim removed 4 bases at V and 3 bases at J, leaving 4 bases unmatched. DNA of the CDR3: TGTGCCAGCAGTTTCGGACAGGGTAAAGAGACCCAGTACTTC. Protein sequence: CASSFGQGKETQYF.

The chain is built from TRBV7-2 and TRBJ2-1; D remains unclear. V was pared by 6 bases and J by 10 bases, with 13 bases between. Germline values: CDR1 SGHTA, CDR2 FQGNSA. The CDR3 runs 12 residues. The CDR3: CASRHDWQEQFF. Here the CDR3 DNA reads TGTGCCAGCAGGCATGATTGGCAAGAGCAGTTCTTC. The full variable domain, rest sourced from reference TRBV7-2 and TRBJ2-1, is GAGVSQSPSNKVTEKGKDVELRCDPISGHTALYWYRQSLGQGLEFLIYFQGNSAPDKSGLPSDRFSAERTGGSVSTLTIQRTQQEDSAVYLCASRHDWQEQFFGPGTRLTVL.

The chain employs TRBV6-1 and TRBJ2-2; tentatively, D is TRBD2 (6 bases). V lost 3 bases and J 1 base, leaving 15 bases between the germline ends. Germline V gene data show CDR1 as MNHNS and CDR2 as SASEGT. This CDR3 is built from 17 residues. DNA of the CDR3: TGTGCCAGCAGTGACACGCGGGGCCCAAGGAACACCGGGGAGCTGTTTTTT. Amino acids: CASSDTRGPRNTGELFF.

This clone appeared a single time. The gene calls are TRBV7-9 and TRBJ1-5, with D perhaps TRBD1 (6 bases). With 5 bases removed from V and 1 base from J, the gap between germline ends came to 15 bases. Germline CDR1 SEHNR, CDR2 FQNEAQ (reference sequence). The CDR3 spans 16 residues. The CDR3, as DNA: TGTGCCAGCAGCCCTCCGGGACAAGCGAGCAATCAGCCCCAGCATTTT. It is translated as CASSPPGQASNQPQHF.

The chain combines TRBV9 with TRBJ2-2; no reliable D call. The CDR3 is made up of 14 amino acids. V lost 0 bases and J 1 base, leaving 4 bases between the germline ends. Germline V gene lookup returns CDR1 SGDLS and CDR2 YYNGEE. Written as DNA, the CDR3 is TGTGCCAGCAGCGTAGGACAGAACACCGGGGAGCTGTTTTTT. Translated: CASSVGQNTGELFF.